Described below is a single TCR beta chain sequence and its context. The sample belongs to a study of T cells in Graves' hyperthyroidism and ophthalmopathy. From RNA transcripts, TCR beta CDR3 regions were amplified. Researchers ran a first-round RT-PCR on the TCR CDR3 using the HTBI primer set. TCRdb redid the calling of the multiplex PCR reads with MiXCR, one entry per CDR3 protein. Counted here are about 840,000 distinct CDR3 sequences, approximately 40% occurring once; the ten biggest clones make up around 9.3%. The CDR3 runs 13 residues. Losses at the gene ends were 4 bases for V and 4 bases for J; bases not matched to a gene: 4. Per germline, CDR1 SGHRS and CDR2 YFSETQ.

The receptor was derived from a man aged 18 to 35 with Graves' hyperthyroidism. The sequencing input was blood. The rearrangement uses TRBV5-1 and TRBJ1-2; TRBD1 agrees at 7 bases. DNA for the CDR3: TGCGCCAGCAGCGGGGACAGCAGCTATGGCTACACCTTC. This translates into CASSGDSSYGYTF.